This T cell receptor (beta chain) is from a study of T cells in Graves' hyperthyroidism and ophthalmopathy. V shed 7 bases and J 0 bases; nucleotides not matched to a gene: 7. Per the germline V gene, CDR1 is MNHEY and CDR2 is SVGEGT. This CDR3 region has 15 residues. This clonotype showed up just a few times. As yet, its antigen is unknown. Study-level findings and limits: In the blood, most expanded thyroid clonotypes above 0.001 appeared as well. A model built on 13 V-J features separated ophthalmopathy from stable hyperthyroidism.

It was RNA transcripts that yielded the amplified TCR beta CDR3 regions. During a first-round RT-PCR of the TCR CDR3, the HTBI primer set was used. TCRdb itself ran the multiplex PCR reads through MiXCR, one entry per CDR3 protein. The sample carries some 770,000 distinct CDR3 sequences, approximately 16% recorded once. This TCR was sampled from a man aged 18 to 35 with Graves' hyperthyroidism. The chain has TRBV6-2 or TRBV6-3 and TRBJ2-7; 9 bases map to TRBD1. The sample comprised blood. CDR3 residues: CASTDGTGSSYEQYF. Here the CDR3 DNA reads TGTGCCAGCACCGATGGGACAGGGAGCTCCTACGAGCAGTACTTC.